This T cell receptor beta chain appears in the sequencing data of a study of vaccination and CD4 T cells after COVID-19 (dated by TCRdb to between 2022 and 2023). For the wider study: SARS-CoV-2 positivity had been established in the convalescent patients by nasal swab PCR, and mild disease was recorded in nine of these patients and severe disease in one. The convalescent cohort included six males and four females, with two Hispanic individuals, seven Caucasians, two Asians and one multiracial person. Participants got two doses of the Pfizer-BioNTech BNT162b2 vaccine (n=8) or two doses of the Moderna mRNA-1273 vaccine (n=2). Post-COVID blood samples from convalescent patients were collected a median of around 100 days after diagnosis, with a range of about 30 to 170 days. Post-vaccine blood samples were collected a median of 72 days after the second vaccine dose, ranging from roughly 12 to 250 days. Overlapping spike peptide pools from SARS-CoV-2 and from the common cold coronaviruses HCoV-NL63, HCoV-OC43 and HCoV-229E were used as culture stimuli. Control cultures used a CEFX viral epitope pool as positive control, an HIV-1 Nef peptide pool as negative control, or no peptide. In around 10 COVID-19 convalescent patients and 4 infection-naive healthy vaccine recipients, researchers compared the spike-specific CD4+ TCR repertoire from before mRNA vaccination with the repertoire from after. Beyond this particular receptor, the publication reports: Although the median number of SARS-CoV-2-reactive clonotypes went up from 21 after infection to 35 to 40 after vaccination, the increase was not significant. Of the vaccine-specific clones found in convalescent patients, nearly all (304 of 307) were mono-reactive for SARS-CoV-2 spike instead of being cross-reactive with common cold coronaviruses. Relatively few convalescent patients were included in the study, and early timepoints after natural infection were not analyzed. In convalescent patients, a median approximately 86% of post-vaccine SARS-CoV-2-reactive clones were detected only after vaccination, and vaccine-specific priming was suggested by this finding.

Explained via the paper, the treatment or condition label denotes: approximately nine-day PBMC culture with coronavirus spike peptide pools or control peptides (ViraFEST assay). The study used the ViraFEST assay, which expanded antigen-specific T cells with peptide pools and then identified expanded clonotypes by TCR sequencing. The positive SARS-CoV-2 PCR tests of the convalescent patients were dated from March to December 2020, before the Alpha, Beta and Delta variants emerged in the United States. Each well held about 2 million PBMCs cultured in IMDM containing roughly 5.5% human AB serum and around 10 IU/ml IL-2, with 7.5 to 10 ug/ml peptide pools added. Half of the culture medium was replaced with fresh IL-2-containing medium on days 3 and 7. After 9 to 11 days of culture, CD4+ T cells were isolated by negative selection with the EasySep CD4+ T cell isolation kit. Ficoll-Paque Plus gradient centrifugation was used to isolate PBMCs from whole blood, and the isolated PBMCs were then either used fresh or cryopreserved at -140C. Culture conditions were generally each tested in triplicate wells.

This clonotype was observed a handful of times. This clone's antigen is unknown. There are no base qualities to consult, and no much larger clone falls within one base. Receptors were amplified or captured by PCR. TCR sequencing of DNA from cultured CD4+ T cells used the Oncomine TCR Beta short-read assay at the Johns Hopkins FTIC core. Genomic DNA was extracted from the cultured CD4+ T cells with the QIAamp micro DNA kit. Oncomine TCR Beta libraries made from cultured CD4+ T cells were pooled using unique dual indexes and sequenced on an Illumina iSeq 100. In the authors' own workflow: Non-productive sequences were filtered out, and CDR3s that did not start with C, did not end with F or W, or were shorter than 7 amino acids were discarded. The MANAFEST web application identified antigen-specific clonotypes by comparing peptide-stimulated wells against reference wells and other culture wells. An FDR below 0.05, an odds ratio above 5, and a productive frequency above 0.1% in at least two of three replicate wells were required for clones to be considered positive. Cross-reactive clonotypes were defined as significantly expanded in both SARS-CoV-2 spike wells and at least one common cold coronavirus spike condition. Levenshtein distances (stringdist) and unrooted phylogenetic trees (ape) in R version 3.6.1 were used to assess CDR3 homology. TCRdb ran its own pipeline on the public reads, namely fastp trimming at Q25 and MiXCR clone calling, and kept in-frame beta chains. Under each unique CDR3 protein, matching rows form one entry showing the most common genes and DNA. These V and J calls originate from TCRdb's pipeline instead of the authors' own analysis. The sample table lists thousands of distinct CDR3 sequences, 28% of them with a count of one. Of the sample, 30% falls within the top ten clones.

According to the germline V gene, CDR1 reads SGHVS and CDR2 reads FQNEAQ. V and J are truncated by 3 bases and 7 bases respectively, leaving an intervening sequence of 16 bases. The CDR3 runs 15 residues from the cysteine to the phenylalanine. The CDR3 DNA has 45 bases and is translated from base 1. Sequenced material: CD4+ T cells from blood, cultured in vitro, taken after SARS-CoV-2 vaccination. This TCR was sampled from a human donor who had recovered from COVID-19. Here the chain combines TRBV7-8 and TRBJ1-5; confidence is insufficient to name the D gene. The CDR3 loop reads CASSLSPATRQPQHF. The nucleotide sequence is given as TGTGCCAGCAGCTTGAGCCCGGCCACCAGGCAGCCCCAGCATTTT. Full variable domain (CDR3 extended with the reference TRBV7-8 and TRBJ1-5 proteins): GAGVSQSPRYKVAKRGQDVALRCDPISGHVSLFWYQQALGQGPEFLTYFQNEAQLDKSGLPSDRFFAERPEGSVSTLKIQRTQQEDSAVYLCASSLSPATRQPQHFGDGTRLSIL.